This T cell receptor beta chain derives from a study of T cell changes during pregnancy in multiple sclerosis. Clones were read by immunoSEQ multiplex PCR, and TCRdb kept only the in-frame ones, dropping some. The table lists 70,000 to 95,000 clones, about 94% of them singletons. Trimming shortened V by 4 bases and J by 8 bases, and 18 bases separated the two germline ends. This CDR3 comprises 15 residues. Germline V gives CDR1 SGHNT, CDR2 YYREEE (reference sequence). Sequencing was performed on peripheral blood, taken in the second trimester of pregnancy. This chain connects TRBV5-4 to TRBJ1-4; possibly TRBD1 for D (6 bases). This receptor was obtained from a female donor in good health, enrolled as a control in a pregnancy study. The CDR3 DNA reads as TGTGCCAGCAGCCCGGACAGCGTTCGTCAGGAAAAACTGTTTTTT. As protein: CASSPDSVRQEKLFF.